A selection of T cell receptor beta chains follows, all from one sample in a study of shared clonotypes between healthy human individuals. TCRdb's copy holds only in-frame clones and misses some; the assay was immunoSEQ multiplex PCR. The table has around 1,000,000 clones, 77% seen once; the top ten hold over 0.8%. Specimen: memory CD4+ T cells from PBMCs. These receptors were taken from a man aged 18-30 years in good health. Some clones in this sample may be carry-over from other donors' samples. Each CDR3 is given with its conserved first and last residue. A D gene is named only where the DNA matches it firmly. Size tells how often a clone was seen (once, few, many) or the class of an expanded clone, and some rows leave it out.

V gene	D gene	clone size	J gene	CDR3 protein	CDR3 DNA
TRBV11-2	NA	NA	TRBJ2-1	CASSRGGVYNEQFF	TGTGCCAGCAGCCGAGGCGGAGTCTACAATGAGCAGTTCTTC
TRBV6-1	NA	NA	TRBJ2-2	CASSERGYPGELFF	TGTGCCAGCAGTGAAAGGGGCTACCCCGGGGAGCTGTTTTTT
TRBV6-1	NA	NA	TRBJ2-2	CASSEAGVGTGELFF	TGTGCCAGCAGTGAAGCGGGAGTGGGCACCGGGGAGCTGTTTTTT
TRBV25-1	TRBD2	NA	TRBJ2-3	CASSELETSADTQYF	TGTGCCAGCAGTGAACTGGAGACTAGCGCGGATACGCAGTATTTT
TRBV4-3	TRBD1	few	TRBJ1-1	CASSLRTGSNTEAFF	TGCGCCAGCAGCCTGCGGACAGGATCGAACACTGAAGCTTTCTTT
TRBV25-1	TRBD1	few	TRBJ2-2	CASSEYEGQGDTGELFF	TGTGCCAGCAGTGAATATGAAGGACAGGGCGACACCGGGGAGCTGTTTTTT
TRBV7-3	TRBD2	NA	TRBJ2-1	CASSAWGGRALGDNEQFF	TGTGCCAGCAGCGCGTGGGGCGGGAGGGCCCTCGGCGACAATGAGCAGTTCTTC
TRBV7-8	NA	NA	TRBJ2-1	CASSSTFWTSSYNEQFF	TGTGCCAGCAGCTCCACCTTTTGGACCAGCTCCTACAATGAGCAGTTCTTC
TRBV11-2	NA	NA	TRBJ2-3	CASSFRTEYFTDTQYF	TGTGCCAGCAGCTTCAGGACCGAATATTTCACAGATACGCAGTATTTT
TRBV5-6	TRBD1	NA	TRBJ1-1	CASGQGRRNTEAFF	TGTGCCAGTGGACAGGGTCGTCGGAACACTGAAGCTTTCTTT
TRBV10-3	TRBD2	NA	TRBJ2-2	CATSGGRGTGELFF	TGTGCCACCAGCGGGGGGAGGGGCACCGGGGAGCTGTTTTTT
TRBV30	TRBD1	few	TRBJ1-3	CAWETGAGNTIYF	TGTGCCTGGGAGACAGGGGCTGGAAACACCATATATTTT
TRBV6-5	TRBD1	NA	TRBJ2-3	CASRRTGGTDTQYF	TGTGCCAGCAGACGTACAGGGGGCACAGATACGCAGTATTTT
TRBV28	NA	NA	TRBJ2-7	CASGSRSYEQYF	TGTGCCAGCGGGTCTAGGTCGTACGAGCAGTACTTC
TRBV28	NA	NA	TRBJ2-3	CASSADSPTDTQYF	TGTGCCAGCAGTGCGGACAGCCCCACAGATACGCAGTATTTT
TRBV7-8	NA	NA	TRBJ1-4	CASSSSGGSNEKLFF	TGTGCCAGCAGTTCCTCCGGAGGGTCTAATGAAAAACTGTTTTTT
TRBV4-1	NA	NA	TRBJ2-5	CASSQDWGDLWETQYF	TGCGCCAGCAGCCAAGATTGGGGGGACCTGTGGGAGACCCAGTACTTC
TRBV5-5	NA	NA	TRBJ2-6	CASSYLVSGANVLTF	TGTGCCAGCAGCTATCTCGTCTCTGGGGCCAACGTCCTGACTTTC
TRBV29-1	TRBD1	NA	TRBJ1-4	CSGGDRGEKLFF	TGCAGCGGGGGGGACAGGGGTGAAAAACTGTTTTTT
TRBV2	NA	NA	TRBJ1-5	CASRVLSNQPQHF	TGTGCCAGCAGGGTACTGAGCAATCAGCCCCAGCATTTT
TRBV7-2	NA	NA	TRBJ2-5	CASSLGAGTPQETQYF	TGTGCCAGCAGCTTAGGGGCCGGGACTCCCCAAGAGACCCAGTACTTC
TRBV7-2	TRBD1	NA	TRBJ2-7	CASSLQGPYEQYF	TGTGCCAGCAGTTTACAGGGGCCCTACGAGCAGTACTTC
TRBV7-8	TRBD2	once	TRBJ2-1	CASSLGLTSGAHNEQFF	TGTGCCAGCAGCTTAGGACTCACGAGCGGGGCTCACAATGAGCAGTTCTTC
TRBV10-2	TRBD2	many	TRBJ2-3	CASSKTSGREVIRDTQYF	TGCGCCAGCAGCAAAACTAGCGGGAGGGAAGTAATTCGAGATACGCAGTATTTT
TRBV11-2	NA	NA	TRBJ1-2	CASSLLRGPWGTSYTF	TGTGCCAGCAGCTTATTACGGGGCCCGTGGGGGACTAGCTACACCTTC
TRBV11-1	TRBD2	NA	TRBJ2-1	CASSGPSGRVLDEQFF	TGTGCCAGCAGCGGCCCAAGCGGGAGGGTCCTAGATGAGCAGTTCTTC
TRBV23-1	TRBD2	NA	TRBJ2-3	CASSQADPRATSGSTDTQYF	TGCGCCAGCAGTCAAGCCGACCCGAGAGCGACTAGCGGGAGCACAGATACGCAGTATTTT
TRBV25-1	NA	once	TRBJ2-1	CASSGLLSFGNEQFF	TGTGCCAGCAGTGGCCTACTTTCATTCGGCAATGAGCAGTTCTTC
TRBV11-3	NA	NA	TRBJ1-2	CASRRAESYGYTF	TGTGCCAGCAGGCGGGCAGAGAGCTATGGCTACACCTTC
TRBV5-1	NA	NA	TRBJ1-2	CASTGQGADYGYTF	TGCGCCAGCACAGGACAAGGGGCGGACTATGGCTACACCTTC
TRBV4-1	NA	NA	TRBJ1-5	CASSRVEGAGQPQHF	TGCGCCAGCAGCCGCGTGGAAGGGGCCGGTCAGCCCCAGCATTTT
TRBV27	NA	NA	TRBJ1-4	CASSPHRETNEKLFF	TGTGCCAGCAGCCCCCACAGGGAGACTAATGAAAAACTGTTTTTT
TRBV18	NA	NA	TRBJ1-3	CASSPTSSGGNTIYF	TGTGCCAGCTCACCCACATCGTCAGGGGGAAACACCATATATTTT
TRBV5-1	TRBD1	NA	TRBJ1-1	CASSASTGVWTEAFF	TGCGCCAGCAGCGCCTCGACAGGGGTTTGGACTGAAGCTTTCTTT
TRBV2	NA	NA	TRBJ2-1	CASSGYYNEQFF	TGTGCCAGCAGTGGATACTACAATGAGCAGTTCTTC
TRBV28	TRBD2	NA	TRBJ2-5	CASSHMGGLAGGMETQYF	TGTGCCAGCAGCCATATGGGTGGACTAGCGGGAGGAATGGAGACCCAGTACTTC
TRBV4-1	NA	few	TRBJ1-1	CASSLWGHPNTEAFF	TGCGCCAGCAGCCTCTGGGGACACCCGAACACTGAAGCTTTCTTT
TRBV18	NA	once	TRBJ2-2	CASSITVAFTGELFF	TGTGCCAGCTCAATTACAGTAGCATTTACCGGGGAGCTGTTTTTT
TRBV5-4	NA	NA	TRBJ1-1	CASSLFNTEAFF	TGTGCCAGCAGCTTGTTTAACACTGAAGCTTTCTTT
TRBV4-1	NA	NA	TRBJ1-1	CATHMGRGGTNTEAFF	TGCGCCACTCATATGGGGCGGGGCGGCACGAACACTGAAGCTTTCTTT
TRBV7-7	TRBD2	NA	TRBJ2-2	CASSLVAGGPGELFF	TGTGCCAGCAGCTTAGTAGCGGGAGGGCCCGGGGAGCTGTTTTTT
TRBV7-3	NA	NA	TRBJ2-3	CASSLPAQGRKYF	TGTGCCAGCAGCTTACCGGCACAGGGACGGAAATATTTT
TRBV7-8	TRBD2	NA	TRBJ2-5	CASSSGLATDRTRETQYF	TGTGCCAGCAGCTCGGGACTAGCCACTGATAGGACGCGGGAGACCCAGTACTTC
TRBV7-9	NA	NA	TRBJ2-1	CASSIRPTGEQFF	TGTGCCAGCAGCATACGCCCCACGGGTGAGCAGTTCTTC